This T cell receptor (beta chain) was observed in a study of cytomegalovirus exposure and HLA in healthy donors (dated by TCRdb to about 2017). With regard to the full study: In an earlier analysis of roughly 590 of the donors, 250 to 350 Gb of sequence data and roughly 100 million unique TCR beta sequences from 150 million to 200 million T cells were reported. About 280 gigabases of sequencing data and around 88 million unique TCR sequences made up an early release that covered approximately 620 HLA-typed donors. Of the approximately 400 genotyped donors, around 81% fell in the genetic ancestry cluster associated with self-reported Caucasian donors. The study was designed to test whether signatures of past pathogen exposure could be identified by cataloging public T cell receptors. The study used immunosequencing to profile the T cell repertoires of more than 650 subjects and linked those repertoires to cytomegalovirus serostatus. Besides the first cohort of 666 subjects, a separate validation cohort made up of roughly 120 different subjects was used. High-throughput TCR immunosequencing, statistical association of individual TCRs with disease status, and machine learning were combined to predict cytomegalovirus infection status. A later analysis re-examined previously published TCR beta repertoires from about 670 donors and added high-resolution HLA genotyping to investigate patterns of TCR occurrence. Rather than drawing on any new phenotypic data, the later analysis identified candidate immune exposures from TCR beta sequences and the way those sequences occurred across donors. An earlier analysis of 587 of the donors applied high-throughput TCR beta sequencing to assess whether each TCR beta V gene segment acted as functional or pseudogenic. Donor age, sex, ethnicity and CMV serostatus were collected together with the repertoire data. A later genetic analysis used genome-wide SNP genotypes for about three fifths of the 666 donors, treating that subset as a discovery cohort. All discovery cohort repertoires had been generated using a single sequencing platform. HLA typing included class I and class II loci at four-digit resolution. The number of donors typed differed by locus, with roughly 620-630 for A, B, C, DRB1 and DQB1, 522 for DQA1, 606 for DPA1, and over 400 for DPB1. A handful of DR-DQ haplotypes were handled as single units for association and clustering because linkage in the cohort was strong. Among under 450 genotyped donors of the cohort, an average of roughly 240,000 unique TCR beta nucleotide sequences were sequenced per donor, around 20% of them non-productive.

The paper as a whole reports these results and caveats: At a false discovery rate of 0.05, a later analysis linked fewer than 20,000 TCR beta sequences to specific HLA alleles. Roughly uniform sequencing depth across donors was assumed in presence/absence analyses, although this assumption may not hold. It was suggested by the authors that the approach could potentially be generalized to other disease states and immunological phenotypes. This cohort had only TCR beta chains sequenced, and the lack of alpha or paired-chain data limited which features could be detected. A further reported finding was that TCR beta sequences accurately predicted the HLA-A and HLA-B alleles for most subjects in the first cohort. According to a later analysis, TCR association rates differed among HLA loci, with DRB1 alleles showing the most associated TCRs and HLA-C alleles showing the fewest. A later analysis reported that several top co-occurrence clusters appeared linked to parvovirus B19, influenza, CMV and Epstein-Barr virus. In an earlier analysis of about 550 of the donors, most TCR beta V segments were observed in productive rearrangements about 87% or about 30% of the time, broadly matching IMGT annotations. A later genetic analysis associated a missense DCLRE1C variant with V-gene and J-gene trimming of TCR beta chains, and an independent cohort replicated the association. According to a later analysis, most CMV-associated TCR beta chains appeared to be HLA-restricted, and the HLA associations seemed to be driven largely by CMV exposure. The classifier was reported to diagnose cytomegalovirus status with high specificity and sensitivity in both the original and validation cohorts. In a later analysis, HLA-associated TCR beta chains showed more clonal expansion and lower generation probabilities than non-associated chains that were equally common. Across donors, most TCR sequences were observed very rarely, whereas some public TCRs were present in many individuals. Strong co-occurrence of HLA alleles, especially DR and DQ, made assigning TCR associations to individual alleles difficult. Three of the identified cytomegalovirus-associated TCR beta chains were confirmed in vitro to be specific for cytomegalovirus antigens. Because some donors lacked HLA typing at each locus, the association tests relied only on the typed subset. In the study, some 180 TCR beta chains were listed as associated with cytomegalovirus. CMV serostatus was the only immune exposure information available for the cohort. Linkage disequilibrium might explain the correlated functional status among segregating V segments, but an unknown experimental factor could not be excluded. The earlier analysis of 587 of the donors excluded some 16 rarely observed V segments, including chromosome 9 orphons, because counts were too low. A later genetic analysis reported fewer N-insertions in productive TCRs among donors in an Asian-associated ancestry cluster than the roughly 670-donor mean. A cluster of highly shared sequence variants was judged likely to represent a technical artifact of the sequencing pipeline.

The cohort consisted of 650 to 700 healthy bone marrow donors. All cohort members were sampled while nominally healthy, although unrecorded immune exposures were likely present. The donor was CMV seronegative and was included in the group of several hundred seronegative cohort members. A peripheral blood sample was provided by each donor, and peripheral blood mononuclear cells were used for TCR beta sequencing. Genomic DNA extraction from the blood cell samples was performed with the Qiagen DNeasy Blood Extraction Kit. Receptor amplification or capture employed the immunoSEQ multiplex PCR assay. For the multiplex PCR, a mixture combining 60 forward primers for TCR Vbeta segments and 13 reverse primers for TCR Jbeta segments was used. Amplification of the CDR3 region of rearranged TCR beta genes was performed with a multiplex PCR assay on genomic DNA. The Illumina HiSeq System was used to sequence the amplified TCR beta libraries as 87-base-pair reads. The paper's data handling went like this. A later analysis tallied 80 million to 95 million unique TCR beta chains across the 666 repertoires, and 10 million to 11 million of those chains were shared by two or more donors. Raw reads were error-corrected and collapsed into unique sequences with a nearest-neighbor algorithm that merged closely related sequences to remove PCR and sequencing errors. To assign V, D and J gene segments, CDR3 sequences were aligned to IMGT reference sequences. For a sequence to be retained, a match of at least six nucleotides to both a V gene segment and a J gene segment was required. A rearrangement was called productive if the CDR3 had no stop codons and remained in frame with V and J, and every other rearrangement was called non-productive. CDR3 was defined by IMGT convention, running from the second conserved V-encoded cysteine to the conserved J-encoded phenylalanine. The earlier analysis of some 550 of the donors excluded any sequence lacking an unambiguous match to a single V gene segment. In an earlier analysis of about 590 of the donors, a V segment was called functional when productive rearrangements were above 56.7%, and segregating when the standard deviation between donors exceeded 5%. A statistical classification framework was developed to diagnose cytomegalovirus status using the catalog of TCR beta chain sequences. In a later analysis, TCR nucleotide sequences were compared against IMGT/GENE-DB human TR gene sequences so that V and J genes could be assigned. In a later analysis, CDR3 sequences and most-parsimonious VDJ recombination scenarios were assigned using the TCRdist pipeline. In a later analysis, each TCR beta chain was defined by its CDR3 amino acid sequence together with its V-gene family, and reads without a unique V-gene family were excluded. As a way to deal with suspected cross-contamination and a sequencing artifact, a later analysis dropped 592 nucleotide sequences that were highly shared and had low generation probability. A later analysis calculated a clonal expansion index for each public chain from normalized within-repertoire ranks of inferred template counts. Generation probabilities in a later analysis came from a VDJ recombination model fitted to out-of-frame rearrangements, and those results were checked against IGoR. A later analysis scored TCR-TCR, TCR-HLA and TCR-CMV co-occurrence with hypergeometric tests, applying a repertoire-size bias correction to TCR pairs. In a later analysis, false discovery rates were estimated by permuting HLA or CMV assignments 20 times. In a later analysis, co-occurring TCRs were grouped using DBSCAN, and TCRdist sequence similarity was added for clustering within HLA-allele-positive subsets. Repertoires with fewer than 30,000 or more than 120,000 public chains, plus five repertoires with anomalous nucleotide sharing, were excluded from co-occurrence clustering. TCRdb provides this immuneACCESS table in a form limited to in-frame rearrangements. Some clones are lacking; in checked studies, under half of them reflect an unresolved V gene, and why the rest are absent is not known. The DNA was the basis for D and trimming; V, J and clone size are from that table. The sample records about 130,000 clones, almost 85% of which are singletons. Of the sample, 2.7% is held by the ten largest clones.

To note about this clone: There is no known antigen for this receptor. Per-nucleotide qualities are absent, and no much larger clonotype sits a single base away.

Sequencing was performed on PBMCs. The TCR comes from a boy aged 2-15 years in good health and CMV-seronegative.

The sequence in DNA is TGTGCCACCAGCAGTGGATGGGACAGGGGGAAAAACATTCAGTACTTC. Translation gives CATSSGWDRGKNIQYF. The chain was built from TRBV15 and TRBJ2-4; 11 of the junction bases match TRBD1. CDR1 and CDR2, looked up from the germline V gene (reference sequence), are LNHNV and YYDKDF. From the cysteine up to the phenylalanine, the CDR3 has a length of 16 residues. Only CDR3 DNA is held: 48 bases, read in frame from base 1. The germline V end is reduced by 3 bases and the J end by 4 bases; junction bases left unmatched: 5.